The 27 T cell receptor beta chains below were found in one sample sequenced in a study of T cell changes during pregnancy in multiple sclerosis. Some clones are missing from TCRdb's copy, which holds only in-frame ones; the method was immunoSEQ multiplex PCR. The sample lists around 120,000 clones; approximately 90% were seen once. The material sequenced was peripheral blood, taken after pregnancy. These TCRs come from a female donor with multiple sclerosis, enrolled in a pregnancy study.

The CDR3 is CASSVRDRGDYEQYF. The CDR3 coding sequence is TGTGCCAGCAGCGTACGGGACAGGGGAGACTACGAGCAGTACTTC. V and J are TRBV6-1 and TRBJ2-7, with 10 nucleotides matching TRBD1. The trim removed 6 bases at V and 3 bases at J, leaving 8 bases unmatched. Germline values: CDR1 MNHNS, CDR2 SASEGT. This CDR3 is 15 amino acids long.

CDR3 sequence reads: CASSAATGNYGYTF. The CDR3 DNA is TGTGCCAGCAGCGCGGCGACAGGGAACTATGGCTACACCTTC. This chain uses TRBV7-2 with TRBJ1-2; TRBD1 agrees at 7 bases. After removal of 5 bases from V and 2 bases from J, the junction contained 5 bases not matched to a gene. The CDR3 extends over 14 amino acids. The V gene's germline CDR1 is SGHTA and CDR2 FQGNSA.

The rearrangement uses TRBV14 and TRBJ1-1; D call uncertain. Per the germline V gene, CDR1 is SGHDN and CDR2 is FVKESK. The V end lost 4 bases, the J end lost 8 bases, and 11 bases lay between the germline ends. The CDR3 is 12 residues long. The CDR3 region is CASSPGGWEAFF. Written as DNA, the CDR3 is TGTGCCAGCAGCCCGGGAGGCTGGGAAGCTTTCTTT.

This chain uses TRBV27 with TRBJ2-1; 8 bases agree with TRBD1. Germline CDR1 reads MNHEY; CDR2 reads SMNVEV (reference sequence). Trimming cost V 2 bases and J 4 bases; bases outside gene matches: 10. This CDR3 has 17 amino acids. The CDR3 nucleotides read TGTGCCAGCAGTTTAATCGGAGGACAGGGACCTTACAATGAGCAGTTCTTC. It codes for CASSLIGGQGPYNEQFF.

This sequence joins TRBV6-1 and TRBJ1-2, with 7 bases matching TRBD1. The CDR3 loop spans 14 amino acids. Germline V gene data show CDR1 as MNHNS and CDR2 as SASEGT. With V trimmed by 7 bases and J by 4 bases, 9 bases remained unmatched. The CDR3 sequence: CASTPGTAGYGYTF. Written as DNA, the CDR3 is TGTGCCAGCACCCCCGGGACAGCCGGCTATGGCTACACCTTC.

This clone has a handful of counts. V gene TRBV2 combines with J gene TRBJ1-6; maybe TRBD1 (6 bases). The germline CDR1 and CDR2 sequences are SNHLY and FYNNEI. The V gene lost 10 bases and the J gene lost 14 bases, with 15 bases spanning the gap. This CDR3 comprises 11 residues. CDR3 sequence: CATGPRGSLHF. CDR3 nucleotide sequence: TGTGCCACAGGGCCCAGGGGTTCCCTCCACTTT. Full variable domain (remainder filled in from reference TRBV2 and TRBJ1-6): EPEVTQTPSHQVTQMGQEVILRCVPISNHLYFYWYRQILGQKVEFLVSFYNNEISEKSEIFDDQFSVERPDGSNFTLKIRSTKLEDSAMYFCATGPRGSLHFGNGTRLTVT.

V and J are TRBV9 and TRBJ2-3; 7 bases map to TRBD1. V shed 3 bases, J shed 7 bases, and the junction held 5 bases outside the gene matches. This CDR3 has 13 amino acids. The V gene's germline CDR1 is SGDLS and CDR2 YYNGEE. The CDR3 sequence: CASSGQQGNTQYF. Here the CDR3 DNA reads TGTGCCAGCAGCGGCCAACAGGGGAATACGCAGTATTTT.

J is TRBJ2-3 and V is TRBV5-1; 14 nucleotides match TRBD2. The CDR3 is 18 amino acids. V was clipped by 4 bases and J by 5 bases; unmatched bases: 12. Germline-derived CDR1 and CDR2 are SGHRS and YFSETQ. Written as DNA, the CDR3 is TGCGCCAGCAGCCTCCGGGAGACTAGCGGGGGGGCGGGAGATACGCAGTATTTT. It specifies CASSLRETSGGAGDTQYF.

This chain connects TRBV13 to TRBJ2-2; D perhaps matches TRBD1 (5 bases). The CDR3 sequence is 15 residues long. Looked up from germline, CDR1 is PRHDT and CDR2 is FYEKMQ (reference sequence). Trimming removed 5 bases at V and 9 bases at J, with 19 bases between. CDR3 sequence: CASSPPGHRLRELFF. CDR3 DNA sequence: TGTGCCAGCAGCCCCCCAGGACACCGCCTTAGGGAGCTGTTTTTT.

The chain carries TRBV7-9 and TRBJ2-7; TRBD1 aligns across 9 bases. V lost 5 bases and J lost 2; bases outside the gene matches: 7. CDR3 length: 15 residues. Germline values: CDR1 SEHNR, CDR2 FQNEAQ (reference sequence). CDR3 coding DNA: TGTGCCAGCAGCCCGGAAGGGACAGGGACCTACGAGCAGTACTTC. Translated: CASSPEGTGTYEQYF.

The chain combines TRBV18 with TRBJ2-7, with 8 bases aligning to TRBD1. Germline V gene sequence: CDR1 KGHSH, CDR2 LQKENI. The CDR3 covers 14 residues. Trimming removed 5 bases from V and 3 bases from J; junction bases left unmatched: 6. CDR3 DNA: TGTGCCAGCTCATCCGGGACAGGCGTCTACGAGCAGTACTTC. Translated: CASSSGTGVYEQYF. Variable domain in full (rest from reference TRBV18 and TRBJ2-7): NAGVMQNPRHLVRRRGQEARLRCSPMKGHSHVYWYRQLPEEGLKFMVYLQKENIIDESGMPKERFSAEFPKEGPSILRIQQVVRGDSAAYFCASSSGTGVYEQYFGPGTRLTVT.

The rearrangement links TRBV9 to TRBJ1-2, with unresolved D. The CDR3 runs 14 residues. The germline V and J ends were trimmed by 4 bases and 6 bases, with 16 bases remaining between them. Germline V gene data show CDR1 as SGDLS and CDR2 as YYNGEE. In nucleotides, the CDR3 is TGTGCCAGCAGCCCCGGCGGCAGGAGGGATGGCTACACCTTC. Residues: CASSPGGRRDGYTF. The full variable domain, completed using reference TRBV9 and TRBJ1-2, is DSGVTQTPKHLITATGQRVTLRCSPRSGDLSVYWYQQSLDQGLQFLIQYYNGEERAKGNILERFSAQQFPDLHSELNLSSLELGDSALYFCASSPGGRRDGYTFGSGTRLTVV.

The chain uses TRBV10-2 and TRBJ2-7; 7 bases agree with TRBD1. Trimming at V came to 6 bases and at J to 3 bases, leaving 8 bases not matched to a gene. The CDR3 totals 14 residues. The germline CDR1 and CDR2 sequences are WSHSY and SAAADI. CDR3 in amino acids: CASRHDRANYEQYF. The CDR3 DNA follows: TGCGCCAGCAGACACGACAGGGCCAACTACGAGCAGTACTTC.

This chain uses TRBV27 with TRBJ1-1; D is ambiguous. This CDR3 is built from 14 residues. CDR1 and CDR2 (germline): MNHEY, SMNVEV (reference sequence). Trimming took off 1 base at V and 1 base at J, with 7 bases between the two ends. The CDR3 nucleotides are TGTGCCAGCAGTTTATTAGGAGCGAACACTGAAGCTTTCTTT. The encoded protein is CASSLLGANTEAFF.

This clone was seen once. The rearrangement links TRBV5-1 to TRBJ2-2; 7 bases align to TRBD1. The germline V gene encodes CDR1 SGHRS and CDR2 YFSETQ. The length of the CDR3 is 16 residues. V was pared by 2 bases and J by 2 bases, with 6 bases of the junction left unmatched. The CDR3 DNA reads as TGCGCCAGCAGCTTTCGGCAGGGGGTCAACACCGGGGAGCTGTTTTTT. Translating it yields CASSFRQGVNTGELFF.

V gene TRBV4-2 combines with J gene TRBJ2-7, with 11 nucleotides matching TRBD2. Trimming cost V 4 bases and J 6 bases; bases outside gene matches: 14. The CDR3 contains 17 residues. CDR1 LGHNA and CDR2 YNFKEQ come from the germline V gene. CDR3: CASSPHWGSGGAPEQYF. As DNA, the CDR3 is TGTGCCAGCAGCCCCCATTGGGGTAGCGGGGGGGCCCCCGAGCAGTACTTC.

Written as DNA, the CDR3 is TGCGCCAGCAGCTTAAGGCCCAGCGGGGGGGCCCACAATGAGCAGTTCTTC. Translating it yields CASSLRPSGGAHNEQFF. This chain connects TRBV4-1 to TRBJ2-1; TRBD2 matches at 10 bases. Germline CDR1 is MGHRA and CDR2 is YSYEKL. CDR3 length equals 17 residues. The ends lost 5 bases at V and 5 bases at J; junction bases unmatched: 12.

The gene calls are TRBV2 and TRBJ1-5; 10 bases fit TRBD1. The V gene's germline CDR1 is SNHLY and CDR2 FYNNEI. Germline trimming cut 5 bases from V and 0 bases from J; bases unmatched to any gene: 13. CDR3 length: 19 amino acids. CDR3 loop: CASSHRTGGGGNSNQPQHF. CDR3 bases: TGTGCCAGCAGTCATAGGACAGGGGGAGGGGGCAATAGCAATCAGCCCCAGCATTTT.

The V call is TRBV4-2, the J call TRBJ2-5; D perhaps matches TRBD2 (5 bases). Trimming shortened V by 0 bases and J by 2 bases, and 16 bases separated the two germline ends. Germline values: CDR1 LGHNA, CDR2 YNFKEQ. CDR3 length: 17 residues. CDR3 sequence reads: CASSQESGELWQETQYF. CDR3 nucleotide sequence: TGTGCCAGCAGCCAAGAGTCCGGGGAGCTTTGGCAAGAGACCCAGTACTTC.

This clone occurred a few times. This chain links TRBV29-1 with TRBJ1-5; TRBD1 matches 7 bases. The junction had 9 bases not matched to a gene; V was cut back by 6 bases and J by 4 bases. The germline gives CDR1 SQVTM, CDR2 ANQGSEA. The CDR3 sequence is 14 residues long. DNA for the CDR3: TGCAGCGTCCCCGGACAGGCCCCGAATCAGCCCCAGCATTTT. This encodes CSVPGQAPNQPQHF.

This clone has only one observation. The chain carries TRBV6-4 and TRBJ2-3, with D possibly matching TRBD2 (6 bases). The germline V gene encodes CDR1 MRHNA and CDR2 SNTAGT. V shed 10 bases and J shed 3 bases, with 17 bases lying between them. The CDR3 contains 14 residues. For the CDR3, the DNA is TGTGCCACCTCCTTGGGGGGACCGACAGATACGCAGTATTTT. This translates into CATSLGGPTDTQYF.

The chain is built from TRBV9 and TRBJ1-1, with 10 bases identical to TRBD1. In germline, CDR1 is SGDLS, CDR2 YYNGEE. V shed 5 bases, J shed 3 bases, and the junction held 1 base outside the gene matches. CDR3 length: 13 residues. CDR3 coding DNA: TGTGCCAGCAGGGACAGGGGGGACACTGAAGCTTTCTTT. Encoded protein: CASRDRGDTEAFF.

V usage is TRBV4-2 and J usage is TRBJ2-7; TRBD2 might be the D (7 bases). The germline CDR1 and CDR2 sequences are LGHNA and YNFKEQ. The length of the CDR3 is 17 residues. Trimming pared 0 bases from V and 6 bases from J, leaving 21 bases between. The CDR3 sequence: CASSQEARSERGGEQYF. CDR3 nucleotide sequence: TGTGCCAGCAGCCAAGAGGCCCGTAGCGAGAGGGGGGGCGAGCAGTACTTC.

V and J are TRBV6-5 and TRBJ2-7; 8 bases are shared with TRBD1. V was clipped by 4 bases and J by 7 bases; unmatched bases: 9. CDR1 is MNHEY and CDR2 is SVGAGI in the germline V gene. The CDR3 is 14 residues long. The CDR3 sequence: CASSWDRRVGEQYF. The CDR3, as DNA: TGTGCCAGCAGTTGGGACAGGCGAGTTGGAGAGCAGTACTTC.

The chain couples TRBV10-3 to TRBJ2-7; D is perhaps TRBD1 (5 bases). V was clipped by 8 bases and J by 1 base, with 12 bases between them. Germline V gives CDR1 ENHRY, CDR2 SYGVKD. This CDR3 is built from 13 residues. CDR3 residues: CAIGVQVSYEQYF. DNA of the CDR3: TGTGCCATCGGAGTACAGGTTTCCTACGAGCAGTACTTC.

J is TRBJ2-7 and V is TRBV9, with TRBD1 identical over 10 bases. Losses at the gene ends were 0 bases for V and 6 bases for J; bases not matched to a gene: 3. Germline V gene sequence: CDR1 SGDLS, CDR2 YYNGEE. This CDR3 region has 14 residues. The CDR3, as DNA: TGTGCCAGCAGCGTAGAGGGACAGGGGATCGAGCAGTACTTC. Translated, it gives CASSVEGQGIEQYF.

V gene TRBV6-5 combines with J gene TRBJ2-3; 9 nucleotides align to TRBD2. The V and J ends lost 0 bases and 2 bases, in that order; junction bases with no gene match: 3. This CDR3 has 16 amino acids. Germline V gene lookup returns CDR1 MNHEY and CDR2 SVGAGI. The CDR3 DNA reads TGTGCCAGCAGTTACTCGGGCGGGGGGGTCACAGATACGCAGTATTTT. Protein sequence: CASSYSGGGVTDTQYF.